This section outlines one T cell receptor (beta chain) sequence together with its context. These data belong to a study of blood T cell repertoires in COVID-19. The wider study: From the United States, Italy and Spain came samples of acute and convalescent COVID-19.

Some clones are missing from TCRdb's copy, which holds only in-frame ones; the method was immunoSEQ multiplex PCR. The data hold 140,000 or so clones, with 82% observed a single time. The V and J ends lost 6 bases and 4 bases respectively, with 12 bases between them. CDR1 and CDR2 from the germline V gene are SNHLY and FYNNEI. The CDR3 extends over 13 amino acids. Sequences were obtained from peripheral blood. This sequence was found in a woman aged 80 or over with acute or convalescent COVID-19. The gene calls are TRBV2 and TRBJ1-1; a possible D gene is TRBD1 (5 bases). The CDR3, as DNA: TGTGCCAGCAGGTCCCAGGGCCCCACTGAAGCTTTCTTT. Its protein product is CASRSQGPTEAFF.